This T cell receptor beta chain was identified during a study of T cell responses to AZD1222 COVID-19 vaccine. General observations from the study: There were mostly white British donors and more females than males, and clonal diversity was possibly underestimated. Baseline antibody screening turned up just a handful of seropositive AZD1222 recipients. Targets within unmutated variant regions were reportedly found for nearly half of spike-specific TCRs.

This CDR3 has 13 residues. Germline assignment: CDR1 SQVTM and CDR2 ANQGSEA. Trimming left V 2 bases short and J 0 bases short, with 7 bases between. The repertoire was sequenced with immunoSEQ multiplex PCR; TCRdb's copy has only in-frame clones and lacks some. The sample has under 150,000 clones; roughly 90% are singletons. Comment on this clone: Antigen specificity is unknown.

This receptor was identified in an adult in good health. The sequencing here drew on peripheral blood, taken on day 0 of AZD1222 vaccination. V gene TRBV29-1 combines with J gene TRBJ1-2, with no clear D. CDR3 nucleotide sequence: TGCAGCGTTGAAAGGTTTCCTAACTATGGCTACACCTTC. It encodes CSVERFPNYGYTF.